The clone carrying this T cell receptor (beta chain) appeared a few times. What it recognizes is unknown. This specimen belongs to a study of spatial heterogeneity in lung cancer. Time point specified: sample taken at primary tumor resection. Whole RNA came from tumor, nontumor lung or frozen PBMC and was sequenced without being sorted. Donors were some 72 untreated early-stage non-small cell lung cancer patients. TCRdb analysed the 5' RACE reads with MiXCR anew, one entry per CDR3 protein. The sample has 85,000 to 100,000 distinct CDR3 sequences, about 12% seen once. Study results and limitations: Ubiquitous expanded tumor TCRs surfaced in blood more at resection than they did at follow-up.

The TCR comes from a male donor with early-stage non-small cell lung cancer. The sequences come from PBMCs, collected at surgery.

CDR3 coding DNA: TGCGCCAGCAGCTTGATGGGGACTAGCGGGGGAGATACGCAGTATTTT. Translating it yields CASSLMGTSGGDTQYF. This chain joins TRBV5-1 and TRBJ2-3; TRBD2 agrees at 14 bases. Germline CDR1 and CDR2: SGHRS and YFSETQ. With 1 base clipped from V and 5 bases from J, the junction kept 3 bases outside the gene matches. CDR3 length equals 16 residues.